This TCR beta chain is from a study of T cell responses to AZD1222 COVID-19 vaccine. Concerning this clone itself: Its antigen is unknown.

Findings and limits, study-wide: Two doses of AZD1222 preceded a rise in Spike-specific TCR breadth and depth. The study reported that nearly half of spike-specific TCRs target unmutated variant regions. Vaccine-associated CD4 TCRs spanned spike, dominant at 160-218 and 743-854. Donors, mostly white British, included more females; clonal diversity was possibly underestimated.

The CDR3 has 16 amino acids. The germline V gene has CDR1 KGHSH and CDR2 LQKENI. Germline trimming cut 0 bases from V and 0 bases from J; bases unmatched to any gene: 0. Libraries were prepared by immunoSEQ multiplex PCR; TCRdb keeps only in-frame clonotypes and omits some of them. In the table there are about 100,000 clones, roughly 89% of which are singletons. The clonotype was recovered from an adult in good health. The chain carries TRBV18 and TRBJ2-1; 9 bases fit TRBD1. Sequencing was performed on peripheral blood, taken on day 0 of AZD1222 vaccination. CDR3 loop: CASSPPTGGSYNEQFF. In nucleotides, the CDR3 is TGTGCCAGCTCACCACCGACAGGGGGCTCCTACAATGAGCAGTTCTTC.